This record looks at one T cell receptor (beta chain) sequence and its context. Authors' processing steps: Amplification of reference gene primers provided the estimated nucleated cell counts. Clones were read by immunoSEQ multiplex PCR, and TCRdb kept only the in-frame ones, dropping some. The V and J calls and clone size are taken from that table; D and trimming were inferred from the DNA. This sample yields about 180,000 clones, of which under 85% are seen a single time; around 7% belongs to the top ten. Recruited during active infection, patients (from Seattle) were subsequently followed longitudinally. These data belong to a study of blood T cell repertoires in COVID-19. On the study more broadly: Whether acute or convalescent, the COVID-19 samples came from the United States, Italy and Spain. PBMCs, B-cell-depleted T cells, or T cells were the source of the cDNA or gDNA that made up the material.

Germline V gene sequence: CDR1 SGHNT, CDR2 YENEEA. This CDR3 contains 16 residues. Losses at the gene ends were 5 bases for V and 0 bases for J; bases not matched to a gene: 4. The TCR comes from a man of 80 years or more with COVID-19, enrolled during active disease. Material for sequencing was peripheral blood. The V gene is TRBV11-3, the J gene TRBJ2-1; 10 positions match TRBD2. CDR3 in amino acids: CASSRAGGSSYNEQFF. Here the CDR3 DNA reads TGTGCCAGCAGCCGAGCGGGGGGGAGCTCCTACAATGAGCAGTTCTTC. Together with reference TRBV11-3 and TRBJ2-1, the CDR3 gives the full variable domain: EAGVVQSPRYKIIEKKQPVAFWCNPISGHNTLYWYLQNLGQGPELLIRYENEEAVDDSQLPKDRFSAERLKGVDSTLKIQPAELGDSAVYLCASSRAGGSSYNEQFFGPGTRLTVL.